These 21 T cell receptor beta chains share one sample of origin, sequenced in a study of blood T cell repertoires in COVID-19. Profiled with immunoSEQ multiplex PCR; TCRdb holds only in-frame clones, not every one. The table has around 87,000 clones, around four fifths seen once. Sequenced sample: peripheral blood. These receptors were obtained from a woman of 80 years or more with acute or convalescent COVID-19.

This clone was counted a few times. The CDR3 reads CAISQEGVGELFF. In DNA form, the CDR3 reads TGTGCCATCAGCCAAGAGGGTGTCGGGGAGCTGTTTTTT. The V call is TRBV10-3, the J call TRBJ2-2, with a possible D match to TRBD2 (5 bases). The CDR3 has 13 amino acids. In germline, CDR1 is ENHRY, CDR2 SYGVKD. V lost 6 bases, J lost 7 bases, and 12 bases lay in between.

About this clone itself: At one boundary the junction diverges from the germline segment, which might be a read error. This sequence joins TRBV6-2 or TRBV6-3 and TRBJ1-1; 8 nucleotides align to TRBD1. The CDR3 is 11 amino acids. Germline CDR1 is MNHEY and CDR2 is SVGEGT. The CDR3 DNA reads as TGTGCCAGCAGTAACGGACAGGGTCGCAACTTT. Translation: CASSNGQGRNF.

This sequence joins TRBV5-8 and TRBJ1-6; 8 nucleotides align to TRBD1. Germline values: CDR1 SGHTS, CDR2 YDEGEE. The length of the CDR3 is 13 residues. J lost 6 bases, V lost 7 bases, and 3 bases had no gene match. This CDR3 is CASGTGFNSPLHF. The CDR3 nucleotides read TGTGCCAGCGGGACAGGTTTTAATTCACCCCTCCACTTT.

CDR3 amino acids: CASSQEPTGYSNQPQHF. The CDR3 coding sequence is TGTGCCAGCAGCCAAGAGCCGACAGGGTATAGCAATCAGCCCCAGCATTTT. V usage is TRBV4-2 and J usage is TRBJ1-5, with 7 bases identical to TRBD1. CDR3 length equals 17 residues. The germline V gene encodes CDR1 LGHNA and CDR2 YNFKEQ. Germline trimming cut 0 bases from V and 0 bases from J; bases unmatched to any gene: 5.

This chain links TRBV4-2 with TRBJ2-1; 11 positions agree with TRBD2. Germline values: CDR1 LGHNA, CDR2 YNFKEQ. V lost 1 base, J lost 8 bases, and 10 bases stayed unmatched. CDR3 size: 17 residues. The CDR3 DNA is TGTGCCAGCAGCCAAGTATGGCTTCTAGCGGGAGGAGATGAGCAGTTCTTC. Translating gives CASSQVWLLAGGDEQFF.

The gene calls are TRBV28 and TRBJ2-1; 7 positions agree with TRBD2. The V segment lost 5 bases and the J segment 5 bases; nucleotides outside the gene matches: 12. Germline assignment: CDR1 MDHEN and CDR2 SYDVKM. The CDR3 has 16 amino acids. The CDR3 protein is CASSNRASGLHNEQFF. The CDR3, as DNA: TGTGCCAGCAGTAATCGGGCTAGCGGACTTCACAATGAGCAGTTCTTC.

This clone was observed a single time. The chain carries TRBV27 and TRBJ2-5; 13 bases map to TRBD2. CDR3 length equals 18 residues. Germline trimming cut 6 bases from V and 1 base from J; bases unmatched to any gene: 11. Germline assignment: CDR1 MNHEY and CDR2 SMNVEV (reference sequence). CDR3 sequence (DNA): TGTGCCAGCAGGCTTAGGACTAGCGGGAGTAACTTCCAAGAGACCCAGTACTTC. This gives the protein CASRLRTSGSNFQETQYF.

This clone was counted between two and nine times. This rearrangement joins TRBV29-1 to TRBJ2-2; TRBD1 agrees at 10 bases. Trimming at V came to 5 bases and at J to 0 bases, leaving 3 bases not matched to a gene. Germline V gene sequence: CDR1 SQVTM, CDR2 ANQGSEA. The CDR3 loop spans 15 amino acids. This CDR3 reads CSVSGQGANTGELFF. The CDR3 bases are TGCAGCGTTTCCGGACAGGGGGCGAACACCGGGGAGCTGTTTTTT.

The chain recombines TRBV11-2 with TRBJ2-1; a possible D gene is TRBD2 (6 bases). Germline lookup yields CDR1 SGHAT and CDR2 FQNNGV. The CDR3 loop spans 14 amino acids. The V gene lost 1 base and the J gene lost 4 bases, with 8 bases spanning the gap. CDR3 coding DNA: TGTGCCAGCAGCTTAGCGGGACTTTACAATGAGCAGTTCTTC. Amino acid sequence: CASSLAGLYNEQFF.

The V and J genes are TRBV7-2 and TRBJ2-5; 8 positions agree with TRBD2. Germline CDR1 reads SGHTA; CDR2 reads FQGNSA. The CDR3 consists of 16 residues. The ends lost 0 bases at V and 4 bases at J; junction bases unmatched: 7. This CDR3 is CASSLAFGRAAETQYF. In DNA form, the CDR3 reads TGTGCCAGCAGCTTAGCTTTCGGGAGGGCCGCAGAGACCCAGTACTTC.

This clone was seen once. The chain carries TRBV6-7 and TRBJ2-3, with a tentative D call TRBD1 (6 bases). TRBV6-7 counts as an open reading frame of uncertain function. The CDR3 has 16 residues. V lost 6 bases to trimming and J lost 2 bases, with 18 bases between them. The CDR3 DNA follows: TGTGCCAGCAGACCAACCGGGACACCAACCACAGATACGCAGTATTTT. This translates into CASRPTGTPTTDTQYF.

The chain employs TRBV28 and TRBJ1-2; weak D call: TRBD1 (6 bases). The CDR3 runs 13 residues. Germline V gene lookup returns CDR1 MDHEN and CDR2 SYDVKM. Trimming pared 7 bases from V and 8 bases from J, leaving 17 bases between. As DNA, the CDR3 is TGTGCCAGCATCCGAAGCGGGGGCGGGGGCTACACCTTC. Residues: CASIRSGGGGYTF.

The chain carries TRBV7-2 and TRBJ1-2; 8 nucleotides line up with TRBD1. The V and J ends lost 3 bases and 8 bases, in that order; junction bases with no gene match: 8. This CDR3 region has 14 residues. Germline lookup yields CDR1 SGHTA and CDR2 FQGNSA. The CDR3 loop reads CASSFTDRVVGYTF. The CDR3 region has the DNA TGTGCCAGCAGCTTCACGGACAGGGTGGTAGGCTACACCTTC.

V gene TRBV30 combines with J gene TRBJ2-3; a possible D gene is TRBD2 (7 bases). Germline V lookup: CDR1 GTSNPN, CDR2 SVGIG (reference sequence). Deletions cut 0 bases from V and 5 bases from J, with 12 bases between. The CDR3 runs to 14 residues. CDR3 nucleotides: TGTGCCTGGAGTGTGGGAGGGGGAGGAGATACGCAGTATTTT. Translation gives CAWSVGGGGDTQYF. Full variable domain (rest looked up from reference TRBV30 and TRBJ2-3): SQTIHQWPATLVQPVGSPLSLECTVEGTSNPNLYWYRQAAGRGLQLLFYSVGIGQISSEVPQNLSASRPQDRQFILSSKKLLLSDSGFYLCAWSVGGGGDTQYFGPGTRLTVL.

The chain recombines TRBV6-5 with TRBJ1-2; D gene ambiguous. The length of the CDR3 is 14 residues. The V end was cut by 0 bases, the J end by 3 bases, with 8 bases between. Germline-derived CDR1 and CDR2 are MNHEY and SVGAGI. The CDR3 nucleotides are TGTGCCAGCAGTTACTCGACGGACTACTATGGCTACACCTTC. This translates into CASSYSTDYYGYTF.

V and J are TRBV28 and TRBJ1-1; 8 bases fit TRBD1. V shed 5 bases and J 5 bases; nucleotides not matched to a gene: 10. CDR3 length: 15 amino acids. The germline CDR1 and CDR2 sequences are MDHEN and SYDVKM. The CDR3 DNA reads as TGTGCCAGCAGTCCCTCAACGCAGGGGGCGACTGAAGCTTTCTTT. Its translation is CASSPSTQGATEAFF.

The chain joins TRBV5-4 to TRBJ2-5; TRBD1 aligns across 9 bases. The V segment lost 4 bases and the J segment 5 bases; nucleotides outside the gene matches: 9. Germline CDR1 and CDR2: SGHNT and YYREEE (reference sequence). The CDR3 is 15 amino acids. CDR3 nucleotides: TGTGCCAGCAGCACCGAGACAGGGGGGCGGGAGACCCAGTACTTC. It translates to CASSTETGGRETQYF.

The J gene is TRBJ1-6, the V gene TRBV28; D unclear. The CDR3 length is 16 residues. Trimming shortened V by 7 bases and J by 1 base, and 14 bases separated the two germline ends. The germline V gene has CDR1 MDHEN and CDR2 SYDVKM. The DNA for the CDR3 is TGTGCCAGCAAAAAACTCATAATTTCCTATAATTCACCCCTCCACTTT. Protein sequence: CASKKLIISYNSPLHF.

The chain uses TRBV13 and TRBJ1-2; TRBD1 is a possible D gene (5 bases). Germline CDR1 reads PRHDT; CDR2 reads FYEKMQ (reference sequence). The V gene lost 2 bases and the J gene lost 1 base, with 8 bases spanning the gap. The CDR3 totals 14 residues. CDR3 coding DNA: TGTGCCAGCAGCTTATACGGGGGTAACTATGGCTACACCTTC. Its translation: CASSLYGGNYGYTF.

V usage is TRBV29-1 and J usage is TRBJ1-2; D uncertain. The CDR3 spans 13 residues. V was shortened by 6 bases and J by 1 base, with 12 bases between the two germline ends. Germline V CDR1 and CDR2: SQVTM, ANQGSEA. CDR3 nucleotide sequence: TGCAGCGTCCCATTTGAGAATAACTATGGCTACACCTTC. Its protein is CSVPFENNYGYTF. Variable domain in full (rest from reference TRBV29-1 and TRBJ1-2): SAVISQKPSRDICQRGTSLTIQCQVDSQVTMMFWYRQQPGQSLTLIATANQGSEATYESGFVIDKFPISRPNLTFSTLTVSNMSPEDSSIYLCSVPFENNYGYTFGSGTRLTVV.

The V and J genes are TRBV6-5 and TRBJ1-1, with D maybe TRBD1 (5 bases). Germline CDR1 is MNHEY and CDR2 is SVGAGI. The CDR3 is 13 amino acids. Trimming shortened V by 8 bases and J by 10 bases, and 20 bases separated the two germline ends. The chain's CDR3 is CASGTQAGYRAFF. Written as DNA, the CDR3 is TGTGCCAGCGGCACACAGGCCGGCTATAGAGCTTTCTTT.